The 13 T cell receptor beta chains given below trace back to one sample, sequenced in a study of tissue T cells after allogeneic stem cell transplantation. Sequencing used immunoSEQ multiplex PCR; TCRdb keeps in-frame clones, though not all of them. The repertoire has thousands of clones, around two fifths of them found once; the top ten carry about 2%. Regarding time point: mouse harvest day 7 after allogeneic transplant. Tail vein injection delivered 10^7 T-cell-depleted bone marrow cells and 10^6 splenic CD5+ T cells. The sample taken for sequencing was skin. The receptors were sampled from a female BALB/c mouse given C57BL/6 T cells with graft-versus-host disease after an allogeneic hematopoietic cell transplant.

Worth noting for this clone: Gene names and germline refer to mouse. The read gets to within 1 residue of the CDR3 end, and the germline J gene fills in the rest. The chain has TRBV2 and TRBJ2-5; D uncertain. Trimming removed 0 bases from V and 2 bases from J, with 3 bases in between. CDR1 LGHNA and CDR2 YSYQKL come from the germline V gene. The CDR3 runs 13 residues. Partial CDR3 DNA: TGTGCCAGCAGCCAAGACACCCAAGACACCCAGTAC. Protein sequence: CASSQDTQDTQY. The entire CDR3 reads CASSQDTQDTQYF. The complete variable domain, with remaining parts taken from reference TRBV2 and TRBJ2-5, reads DPKIIQKPKYLVAVTGSEKILICEQYLGHNAMYWYRQSAKKPLEFMFSYSYQKLMDNQTASSRFQPQSSKKNHLDLQITALKPDDSATYFCASSQDTQDTQYFGPGTRLLVL.

This clone was picked up a small number of times. These gene names are mouse names. The CDR3 end lies 1 residue beyond the end of the read and is filled in from the germline J gene. The chain employs TRBV13-1 and TRBJ2-4; no clear D. This CDR3 contains 14 residues. Trimming cost V 4 bases and J 1 base, with 10 bases left between them. Germline V gene sequence: CDR1 NSHNY, CDR2 SYGAGN. CDR3: CASSLEAGQNTLYF. The DNA read from the CDR3 is TGTGCCAGCAGTCTTGAGGCCGGTCAAAACACCTTGTAC.

This clone has only a few counts. The genes are named according to mouse. From the germline J gene comes the end of the CDR3, since the read stops 1 residue before it. The chain carries TRBV4 and TRBJ2-3; TRBD2 aligns across 8 bases. This CDR3 is 15 amino acids long. The V gene end was trimmed by 6 bases and the J gene end by 0 bases; junction bases not matched to a gene: 5. Germline CDR1 reads LGHDT; CDR2 reads YNNKQL (reference sequence). CDR3: CASSRLGTSAETLYF. The DNA read from the CDR3 is TGTGCCAGCAGTCGACTGGGGACTAGTGCAGAAACGCTGTAT.

Notes on this clone: Mouse gene names and germline throughout. The read terminates 1 residue ahead of where the CDR3 ends, so the germline J gene completes it. This chain links TRBV26 with TRBJ1-1; D ambiguous. V was cut by 3 bases and J by 0 bases, with 5 bases left in between. This CDR3 contains 13 residues. From germline, CDR1 is KGHPV and CDR2 FQNQEV (reference sequence). This CDR3 reads CASSLQSNTEVFF. CDR3 bases read: TGTGCCAGCAGTCTCCAGTCAAACACAGAAGTCTTC.

Of note for this clone: Each gene name is a mouse one. The read halts 1 residue ahead of the CDR3 end, with the missing end drawn from the germline J gene. The chain uses TRBV13-1 and TRBJ2-2; TRBD2 aligns across 10 bases. Per germline, CDR1 NSHNY and CDR2 SYGAGN. The CDR3 extends over 16 amino acids. V shed 2 bases, J shed 0 bases, and the junction held 1 base outside the gene matches. The sequenced part of the CDR3 DNA is TGTGCCAGCAGTGACGGACTGGGGGCAAACACCGGGCAGCTCTAC. It specifies CASSDGLGANTGQLY. The whole CDR3 protein reads CASSDGLGANTGQLYF.

This clone was picked up a small number of times. Mouse gene names and germline throughout. From the germline J gene comes the end of the CDR3, since the read stops 1 residue before it. The V gene is TRBV26, the J gene TRBJ2-2; D remains ambiguous. Trimming stripped 8 bases from V and 0 bases from J, with 10 bases between. Looked up from germline, CDR1 is KGHPV and CDR2 is FQNQEV (reference sequence). CDR3 length: 14 amino acids. The CDR3 spells CASVPGANTGQLYF. The CDR3 bases that were read are TGTGCCAGCGTACCGGGAGCAAACACCGGGCAGCTCTAC.

Comments on this clone: Genes here carry mouse names. Read sequence stops 1 residue before the CDR3 end, and the germline J gene provides the missing end. The gene calls are TRBV13-2 and TRBJ2-5; TRBD2 matches at 10 bases. Per the germline V gene, CDR1 is NNHNN and CDR2 is SYGAGS (reference sequence). The CDR3 covers 13 residues. The V segment lost 5 bases and the J segment 3 bases; nucleotides outside the gene matches: 0. CDR3 amino acids: CASGDWGQDTQYF. The sequenced CDR3 bases are TGTGCCAGCGGGGACTGGGGGCAAGACACCCAGTAC.

The sample holds a few counts of this clone. The gene symbols are mouse symbols. From the germline J gene comes the end of the CDR3, since the read stops 1 residue before it. This rearrangement joins TRBV20 to TRBJ2-5, with D hard to call. V was pared by 5 bases and J by 8 bases, with 5 bases between. CDR3 length: 9 amino acids. Germline V gene sequence: CDR1 GFQATS, CDR2 STVNSAI. CDR3 DNA, as far as it was read: TGTGGTGCTGCCCCCACCCAGTAC. Its translation: CGAAPTQY. In full, the CDR3 is CGAAPTQYF.

As concerns this clone: Germline and genes here are mouse. The CDR3 end lies 1 residue beyond the end of the read and is filled in from the germline J gene. This sequence joins TRBV13-3 and TRBJ1-3, with a weak D call TRBD1 (5 bases). The CDR3 consists of 14 residues. V lost 2 bases to trimming and J lost 0 bases, with 6 bases between them. Looked up from germline, CDR1 is NNHDY and CDR2 is SYVADS. Here the CDR3 reads CASSEQGSGNTLYF. The covered CDR3 bases are TGTGCCAGCAGTGAGCAGGGTTCTGGAAATACGCTCTAT. The full variable domain, with the rest looked up from reference TRBV13-3 and TRBJ1-3, is EAAVTQSPRSKVAVTGGKVTLSCHQTNNHDYMYWYRQDTGHGLRLIHYSYVADSTEKGDIPDGYKASRPSQENFSLILELASLSQTAVYFCASSEQGSGNTLYFGEGSRLIVV.

With respect to this clone: Here the gene names and germline are mouse. Read data end 1 residue before the CDR3 end; the end is taken from the germline J gene. This chain uses TRBV29 with TRBJ1-4; 7 positions match TRBD1. V trimming: 9 bases; J trimming: 5 bases; junction bases outside the gene matches: 6. CDR1 and CDR2 from the germline V gene are MSHET and SYDVDS. This CDR3 contains 13 residues. CDR3 DNA, as far as it was read: TGTGCTAGGTGGGACAGATTTAACGAAAGATTATTT. This gives the protein CARWDRFNERLF. The CDR3, in full, reads CARWDRFNERLFF.

On this clone itself: The gene symbols are mouse symbols. The part of the CDR3 DNA that was read is TGTGCCAGCGGTCCTGACAGGGGGCAAGACACCCAGTAC. It specifies CASGPDRGQDTQY. The CDR3 reads in full as CASGPDRGQDTQYF. The chain uses TRBV13-2 and TRBJ2-5, with 9 bases fitting TRBD1. Read coverage stops 1 residue before the CDR3 terminus; the germline J gene supplies the remainder. Unmatched junction bases numbered 3, after V lost 4 bases and J lost 3 bases. CDR1 is NNHNN, CDR2 SYGAGS, per germline (reference sequence). This CDR3 is built from 14 residues.

Comments on this clone: The gene names here belong to mouse. The CDR3 extends 1 residue past the end of the read, so its final part is completed from the germline J gene. The V and J genes are TRBV3 and TRBJ1-1, with TRBD1 as a possible D gene (6 bases). V gave up 1 base and J gave up 5 bases, with 11 bases separating them. This CDR3 has 14 residues. The germline gives CDR1 SNHLY, CDR2 FYNGKV (reference sequence). The DNA read from the CDR3 is TGTGCCAGCAGCTTAGTGCAGGGGAGGACAGAAGTCTTC. It yields the protein CASSLVQGRTEVF. The entire CDR3 protein reads CASSLVQGRTEVFF.

About this clone itself: All gene names here are mouse names. The CDR3 end falls 1 residue outside the read, so it is completed with the germline J gene. V is TRBV14 and J is TRBJ1-3; 9 bases line up with TRBD1. Germline loops: CDR1 SGHDT, CDR2 FRDEAV. CDR3 length: 15 residues. V was clipped by 5 bases and J by 1 base; unmatched bases: 4. CDR3 sequence: CASRVGTGSGNTLYF. The CDR3 DNA, read in part, is TGTGCCAGCAGGGTGGGGACAGGGTCTGGAAATACGCTCTAT.